This is a list of T cell receptor beta chains from one sample in a study of beta chain features in type 1 diabetes. Repertoires were generated with immunoSEQ multiplex PCR, while TCRdb's copy carries only in-frame clones and drops some. The data contain 500,000 to 800,000 clones, roughly 12% of them singletons. What was sequenced was naive CD4+ T cells from blood. These receptors were collected from a man aged 30 to 39 with type 1 diabetes. CDR3s include the opening cysteine and the closing phenylalanine or tryptophan. A D gene is named only where the DNA matches it firmly. Clone size appears in some rows only: once, few, many, or a class for an expanded clone.

abundance	d_gene	v_gene	j_gene	CDR3aa	CDR3nt
NA	NA	TRBV5-1	TRBJ2-5	CASSFSTGPQQETQYF	TGCGCCAGCAGCTTTTCGACAGGTCCTCAACAAGAGACCCAGTACTTC
NA	TRBD1	TRBV7-6	TRBJ1-6	CASSLRTGWDSPLHF	TGTGCCAGCAGCCTACGGACAGGGTGGGATTCACCCCTCCACTTT
NA	NA	TRBV27	TRBJ1-6	CASSPGVDSPLHF	TGTGCCAGCAGTCCCGGGGTGGATTCACCCCTCCACTTT
few	TRBD2	TRBV11-2	TRBJ2-3	CASSRGGGGSDTQYF	TGTGCCAGCAGCCGGGGAGGCGGGGGTTCAGATACGCAGTATTTT
NA	NA	TRBV5-6	TRBJ2-3	CASMSGLGDTQYF	TGTGCCAGCATGTCGGGGCTCGGAGATACGCAGTATTTT
NA	NA	TRBV9	TRBJ1-2	CASSVAVTPGGGYTF	TGTGCCAGCAGCGTAGCGGTAACGCCCGGCGGTGGCTACACCTTC
NA	NA	TRBV11-3	TRBJ1-3	CASSLQGTGNTIYF	TGTGCCAGCAGCTTGCAGGGAACGGGAAACACCATATATTTT
NA	NA	TRBV9	TRBJ2-1	CASSVADPGNNEQFF	TGTGCCAGCAGCGTAGCAGACCCTGGAAACAATGAGCAGTTCTTC
NA	NA	TRBV6-4	TRBJ1-1	CASRQTVDTEAFF	TGTGCCAGCAGGCAGACAGTGGACACTGAAGCTTTCTTT
NA	TRBD1	TRBV30	TRBJ2-5	CAWRNKTGVETQYF	TGTGCCTGGAGGAATAAGACAGGGGTTGAGACCCAGTACTTC
few	TRBD1	TRBV5-4	TRBJ2-5	CASSLGGDRGGKETQYF	TGTGCCAGCAGCTTGGGAGGGGACAGGGGCGGGAAAGAGACCCAGTACTTC
few	TRBD1	TRBV29-1	TRBJ2-3	CSVGVTGGTDTQYF	TGCAGCGTGGGAGTGACAGGGGGCACAGATACGCAGTATTTT
NA	NA	TRBV5-1	TRBJ1-1	CASSLTERNTEAFF	TGCGCCAGCAGCTTGACGGAGAGGAACACTGAAGCTTTCTTT
NA	NA	TRBV19	TRBJ2-5	CASSINDRTAETQYF	TGTGCCAGTAGTATCAACGATCGGACAGCGGAGACCCAGTACTTC
NA	NA	TRBV11-2	TRBJ2-6	CASSLDRVGANVLTF	TGTGCCAGCAGCTTAGATCGAGTGGGGGCCAACGTCCTGACTTTC
few	TRBD1	TRBV10-3	TRBJ1-6	CAISAQGADSPLHF	TGTGCCATCAGTGCCCAGGGGGCCGATTCACCCCTCCACTTT
NA	TRBD2	TRBV11-2	TRBJ2-3	CASSVTSGGLTDTQYF	TGTGCCAGCAGCGTGACTAGCGGGGGCCTCACAGATACGCAGTATTTT
NA	NA	TRBV29-1	TRBJ2-5	CSVAWSGSQETQYF	TGCAGCGTTGCGTGGTCAGGGAGCCAAGAGACCCAGTACTTC
few	NA	TRBV5-1	TRBJ1-4	CASSLGTASEKLFF	TGCGCCAGCAGCTTGGGGACCGCAAGTGAAAAACTGTTTTTT
once	NA	TRBV7-6	TRBJ2-1	CASSLGRGPSYNEQFF	TGTGCCAGCAGCTTAGGGCGGGGGCCCTCCTACAATGAGCAGTTCTTC
few	TRBD1	TRBV4-2	TRBJ2-4	CASSQPQKTGAKNIQYF	TGTGCCAGCAGCCAGCCCCAAAAGACAGGGGCCAAAAACATTCAGTACTTC
NA	NA	TRBV27	TRBJ2-7	CASSLKVSYEQYF	TGTGCCAGCAGTTTAAAAGTATCCTACGAGCAGTACTTC
NA	NA	TRBV5-4	TRBJ2-2	CASGLEGNTGELFF	TGTGCCAGCGGTTTAGAAGGGAACACCGGGGAGCTGTTTTTT
NA	NA	TRBV7-9	TRBJ2-1	CASSRMVWGMDEQFF	TGTGCCAGCAGCCGAATGGTCTGGGGCATGGATGAGCAGTTCTTC
NA	NA	TRBV7-2	TRBJ2-2	CASSLELSAGKLFF	TGTGCCAGCAGCTTAGAATTGTCGGCCGGAAAGCTGTTTTTT
NA	NA	TRBV7-2	TRBJ1-2	CASSSFTSNYGYTF	TGTGCCAGCAGCTCGTTTACGAGCAACTATGGCTACACCTTC
few	NA	TRBV10-3	TRBJ2-3	CAISPGATDTQYF	TGTGCCATCAGCCCAGGGGCTACAGATACGCAGTATTTT
few	NA	TRBV7-2	TRBJ2-1	CASSSAVDPFYNEQFF	TGTGCCAGCAGCTCCGCGGTGGATCCCTTCTACAATGAGCAGTTCTTC
NA	NA	TRBV5-1	TRBJ2-3	CASSQIFTDTQYF	TGCGCCAGCAGCCAGATTTTCACAGATACGCAGTATTTT
NA	NA	TRBV4-2	TRBJ1-4	CASSQVGVGNEKLFF	TGTGCCAGCAGCCAAGTGGGGGTTGGGAATGAAAAACTGTTTTTT
NA	NA	TRBV27	TRBJ1-4	CASSLSQGARREKLFF	TGTGCCAGCAGTTTATCGCAAGGGGCGCGGCGGGAAAAACTGTTTTTT
few	TRBD1	TRBV9	TRBJ2-7	CASSGGTGGPYEQYF	TGTGCCAGCAGCGGAGGGACAGGGGGCCCCTACGAGCAGTACTTC
few	NA	TRBV5-1	TRBJ2-5	CASRAVGITEETQYF	TGCGCCAGCCGAGCTGTAGGGATCACCGAGGAGACCCAGTACTTC
few	NA	TRBV25-1	TRBJ1-4	CASTEGVPNEKLFF	TGTGCCAGCACCGAGGGGGTCCCAAATGAAAAACTGTTTTTT
few	NA	TRBV25-1	TRBJ2-7	CASSDRFPYEQYF	TGTGCCAGCAGTGACAGGTTTCCCTACGAGCAGTACTTC
NA	NA	TRBV10-3	TRBJ1-1	CAIGEQGREAFF	TGTGCCATCGGGGAACAGGGTCGGGAAGCTTTCTTT
NA	NA	TRBV6-5	TRBJ1-6	CASTIEQGTNSPLHF	TGTGCCAGCACTATTGAGCAGGGGACTAATTCACCCCTCCACTTT
few	NA	TRBV7-2	TRBJ2-5	CASSLVPGVRQQETQYF	TGTGCCAGCAGCTTAGTCCCGGGGGTCCGGCAACAAGAGACCCAGTACTTC
NA	TRBD2	TRBV7-2	TRBJ2-3	CASSLGTSGGPRGTQYF	TGTGCCAGCAGCCTCGGGACTAGCGGGGGCCCGAGGGGTACGCAGTATTTT
NA	NA	TRBV10-3	TRBJ2-7	CAISESPYEQYF	TGTGCCATCAGTGAGTCACCGTACGAGCAGTACTTC
few	NA	TRBV10-3	TRBJ2-7	CAISTSKGSSDEQYF	TGTGCCATCAGTACCTCAAAGGGTTCTTCGGACGAGCAGTACTTC
few	TRBD1	TRBV2	TRBJ1-5	CASRGTDFSNQPQHF	TGTGCCAGCAGGGGGACAGATTTTAGCAATCAGCCCCAGCATTTT
NA	TRBD1	TRBV5-1	TRBJ2-7	CASSSDRELYF	TGCGCCAGCAGCTCCGACAGGGAGTTGTACTTC
few	NA	TRBV7-2	TRBJ1-4	CASSYWGENEKLFF	TGTGCCAGCAGCTATTGGGGAGAAAATGAAAAACTGTTTTTT
few	NA	TRBV19	TRBJ2-5	CASSSSISSGSGNQETQYF	TGTGCCAGTAGTTCCTCTATCAGCTCTGGGTCGGGTAACCAAGAGACCCAGTACTTC
NA	NA	TRBV11-1	TRBJ2-2	CASSLTNTGELFF	TGTGCCAGCAGCTTAACGAACACCGGGGAGCTGTTTTTT